This T cell receptor (beta chain) derives from a study of cytomegalovirus exposure and HLA in healthy donors. A multiplex PCR was run with 60 Vbeta primers and 13 Jbeta primers. Clones were read by immunoSEQ multiplex PCR, and TCRdb kept only the in-frame ones, dropping some. The sample consists of around 240,000 clones, 82% of them appearing once. Sequenced sample: PBMCs. This receptor was taken from a middle-aged woman in good health and CMV-seropositive.

CDR3: CASSLVLLAGGLSYNEQFF. CDR3 coding DNA: TGTGCCAGCAGCCTGGTTCTGCTAGCGGGGGGGCTCTCCTACAATGAGCAGTTCTTC. This sequence joins TRBV5-4 and TRBJ2-1; TRBD2 matches at 12 bases. V gave up 4 bases and J gave up 0 bases; unmatched junction bases: 11. Per the germline V gene, CDR1 is SGHNT and CDR2 is YYREEE (reference sequence). CDR3 size: 19 residues.